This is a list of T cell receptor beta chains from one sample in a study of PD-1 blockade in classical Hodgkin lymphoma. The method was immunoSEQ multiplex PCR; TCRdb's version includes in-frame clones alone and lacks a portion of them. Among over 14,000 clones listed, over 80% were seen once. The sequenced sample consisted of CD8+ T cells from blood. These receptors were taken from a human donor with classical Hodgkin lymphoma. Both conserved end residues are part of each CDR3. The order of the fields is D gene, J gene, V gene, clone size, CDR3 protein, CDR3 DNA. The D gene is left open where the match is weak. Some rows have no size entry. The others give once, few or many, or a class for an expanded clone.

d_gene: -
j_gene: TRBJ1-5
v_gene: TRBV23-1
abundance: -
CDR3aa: CASSLAGGGNQPQHF
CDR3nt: TGCGCCAGCAGCCTAGCGGGTGGGGGCAATCAGCCCCAGCATTTT

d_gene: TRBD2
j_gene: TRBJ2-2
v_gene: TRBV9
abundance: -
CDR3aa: CASSVYGGSTNTGELFF
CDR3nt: TGTGCCAGCAGCGTATATGGCGGGAGCACGAACACCGGGGAGCTGTTTTTT

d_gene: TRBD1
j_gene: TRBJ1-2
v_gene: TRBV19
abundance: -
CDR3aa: CASSPSTGNYGYTF
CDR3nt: TGTGCCAGTAGTCCTTCGACAGGGAACTATGGCTACACCTTC

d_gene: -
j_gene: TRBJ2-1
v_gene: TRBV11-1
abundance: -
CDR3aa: CASSGAGLQNEQFF
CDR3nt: TGTGCCAGCAGCGGGGCGGGTCTGCAGAATGAGCAGTTCTTC

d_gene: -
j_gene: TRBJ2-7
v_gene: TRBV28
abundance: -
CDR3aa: CASSPLGFMNEQYF
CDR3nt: TGTGCCAGCAGCCCGCTGGGGTTCATGAACGAGCAGTACTTC

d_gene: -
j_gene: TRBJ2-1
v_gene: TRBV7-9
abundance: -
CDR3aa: CASSPRSPNNEQFF
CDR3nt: TGTGCCAGCAGCCCCCGGTCGCCTAACAATGAGCAGTTCTTC

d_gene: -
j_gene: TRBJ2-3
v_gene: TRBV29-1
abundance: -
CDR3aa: CSVEDHPGLITDTQYF
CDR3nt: TGCAGCGTTGAAGATCACCCGGGACTTATCACAGATACGCAGTATTTT

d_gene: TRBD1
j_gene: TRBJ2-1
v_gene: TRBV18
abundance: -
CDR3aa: CASSPTDTGTGFVNEQFF
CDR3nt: TGTGCCAGCTCACCAACTGATACAGGGACAGGGTTCGTAAATGAGCAGTTCTTC

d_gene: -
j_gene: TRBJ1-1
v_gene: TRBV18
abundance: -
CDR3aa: CASSPPPGKKETEAFF
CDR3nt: TGTGCCAGCTCACCACCCCCAGGGAAGAAAGAGACTGAAGCTTTCTTT

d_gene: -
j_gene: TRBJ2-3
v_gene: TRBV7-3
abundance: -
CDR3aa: CASSHPREPDTQYF
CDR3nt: TGTGCCAGCAGCCACCCGAGGGAACCAGATACGCAGTATTTT

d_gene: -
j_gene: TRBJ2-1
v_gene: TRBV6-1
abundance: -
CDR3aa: CASSENPGGFYNEQFF
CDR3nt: TGTGCCAGCAGTGAAAACCCAGGAGGTTTCTACAATGAGCAGTTCTTC

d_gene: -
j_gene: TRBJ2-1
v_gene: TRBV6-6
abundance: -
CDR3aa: CASFSNEQFF
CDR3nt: TGTGCAAGTTTTAGCAATGAGCAGTTCTTC

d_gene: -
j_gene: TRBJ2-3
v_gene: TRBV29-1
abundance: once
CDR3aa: CSILPGSTDTQYF
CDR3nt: TGCAGCATTTTACCGGGTAGCACAGATACGCAGTATTTT

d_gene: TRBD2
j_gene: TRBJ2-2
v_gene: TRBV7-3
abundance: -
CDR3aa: CAGPGGRATGELFF
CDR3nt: TGTGCCGGACCGGGCGGGAGGGCCACCGGGGAGCTGTTTTTT

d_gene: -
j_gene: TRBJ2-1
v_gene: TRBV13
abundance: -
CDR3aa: CASSLVGPRNEQFF
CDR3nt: TGTGCCAGCAGCTTAGTGGGACCCCGCAATGAGCAGTTCTTC

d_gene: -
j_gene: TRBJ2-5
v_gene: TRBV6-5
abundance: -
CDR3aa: CASSYSGAQRETQYF
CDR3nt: TGTGCCAGCAGTTACTCTGGTGCTCAGAGGGAGACCCAGTACTTC

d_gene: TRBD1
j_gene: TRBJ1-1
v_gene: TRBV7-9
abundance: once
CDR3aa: CASSHTGVETEAFF
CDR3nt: TGTGCCAGCAGCCACACAGGGGTAGAAACTGAAGCTTTCTTT

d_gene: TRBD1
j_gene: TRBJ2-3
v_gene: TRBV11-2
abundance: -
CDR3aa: CASSWGQFVSTDTQYF
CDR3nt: TGTGCCAGCAGCTGGGGACAGTTCGTCAGCACAGATACGCAGTATTTT

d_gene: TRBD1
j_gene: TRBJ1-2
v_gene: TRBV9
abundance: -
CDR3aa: CASSKDTQGGRGYTF
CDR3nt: TGTGCCAGCAGCAAGGACACTCAGGGGGGTCGAGGCTACACCTTC

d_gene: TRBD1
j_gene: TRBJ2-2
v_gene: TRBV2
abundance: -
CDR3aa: CASSRGQGVLWTGELFF
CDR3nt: TGTGCCAGCTCCCGGGGACAGGGGGTTTTATGGACCGGGGAGCTGTTTTTT

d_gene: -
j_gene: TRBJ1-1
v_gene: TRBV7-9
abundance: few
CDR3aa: CASSPPENMNTEAFF
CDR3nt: TGTGCCAGCAGCCCCCCCGAGAACATGAACACTGAAGCTTTCTTT

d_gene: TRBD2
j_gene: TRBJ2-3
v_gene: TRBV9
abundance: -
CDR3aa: CASSIQAGGYTDTQYF
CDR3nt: TGTGCCAGCAGCATACAAGCGGGAGGGTACACAGATACGCAGTATTTT

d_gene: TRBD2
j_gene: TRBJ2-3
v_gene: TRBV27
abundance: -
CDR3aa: CASSFKLAGYTDTQYF
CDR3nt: TGTGCCAGCAGTTTTAAACTAGCGGGATACACAGATACGCAGTATTTT

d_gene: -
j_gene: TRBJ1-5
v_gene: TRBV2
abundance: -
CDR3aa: CASSEGGRPGSPSNQPQHF
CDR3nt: TGTGCCAGCAGTGAAGGGGGGCGCCCGGGAAGTCCTAGCAATCAGCCCCAGCATTTT

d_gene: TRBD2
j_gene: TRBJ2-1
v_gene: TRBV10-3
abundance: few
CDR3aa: CAISESIVLAGAPRGNEQFF
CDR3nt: TGTGCCATCAGTGAGTCGATCGTGCTAGCGGGGGCTCCGAGGGGAAATGAGCAGTTCTTC

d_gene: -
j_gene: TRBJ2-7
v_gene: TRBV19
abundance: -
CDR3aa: CASSLWGSSYEQYF
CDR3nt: TGTGCCAGTAGCCTTTGGGGTAGCTCCTACGAGCAGTACTTC

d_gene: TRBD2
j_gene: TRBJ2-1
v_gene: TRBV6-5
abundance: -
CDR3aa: CASSGLAGPNNEQFF
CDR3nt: TGTGCCAGCAGTGGCCTAGCGGGACCTAACAATGAGCAGTTCTTC

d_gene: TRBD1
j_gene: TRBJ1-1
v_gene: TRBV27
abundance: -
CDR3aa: CASSLRQGAEAFF
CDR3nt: TGTGCCAGCAGTTTACGGCAGGGGGCTGAAGCTTTCTTT

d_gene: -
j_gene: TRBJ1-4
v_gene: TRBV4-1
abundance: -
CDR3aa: CASSQDHVGRVSTNEKLFF
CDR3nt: TGCGCCAGCAGCCAAGATCATGTCGGCAGAGTATCAACTAATGAAAAACTGTTTTTT

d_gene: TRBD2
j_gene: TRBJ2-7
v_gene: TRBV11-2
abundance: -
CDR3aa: CASSFGTSEYEQYF
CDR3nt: TGTGCCAGCAGCTTCGGGACTAGCGAATACGAGCAGTACTTC

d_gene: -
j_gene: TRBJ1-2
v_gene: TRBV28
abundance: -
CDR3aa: CASSFAGSGNYGYTF
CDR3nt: TGTGCCAGCAGTTTTGCGGGTTCCGGAAACTATGGCTACACCTTC

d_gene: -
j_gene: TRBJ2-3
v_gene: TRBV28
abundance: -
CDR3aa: CASRLGDTQYF
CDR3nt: TGTGCCAGCAGATTGGGGGATACGCAGTATTTT

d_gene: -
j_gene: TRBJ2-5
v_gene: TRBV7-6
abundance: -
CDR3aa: CASTSYFANEKTQYF
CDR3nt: TGTGCCAGCACCTCTTATTTTGCGAACGAGAAGACCCAGTACTTC

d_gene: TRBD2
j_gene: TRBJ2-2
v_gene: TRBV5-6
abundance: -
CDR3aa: CASSLASLSGSATGELFF
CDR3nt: TGTGCCAGCAGCTTGGCAAGCCTGAGCGGGAGTGCCACCGGGGAGCTGTTTTTT

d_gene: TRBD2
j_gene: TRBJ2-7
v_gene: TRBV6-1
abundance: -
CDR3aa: CASSEINGAGGFYEQYF
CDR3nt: TGTGCCAGCAGTGAGATAAACGGGGCGGGGGGGTTCTACGAGCAGTACTTC

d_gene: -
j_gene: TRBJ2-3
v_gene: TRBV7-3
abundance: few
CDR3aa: CASSIGIPPDTQYF
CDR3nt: TGTGCCAGCTCAATTGGGATCCCCCCAGATACGCAGTATTTT

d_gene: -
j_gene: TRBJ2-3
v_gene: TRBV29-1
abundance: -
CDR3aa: CSVEEGTDGRTDTQYF
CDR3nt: TGCAGCGTTGAAGAGGGGACGGACGGCCGCACAGATACGCAGTATTTT

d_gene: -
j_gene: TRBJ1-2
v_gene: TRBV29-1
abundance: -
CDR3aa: CSVEEGGYTF
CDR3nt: TGCAGCGTTGAAGAGGGTGGCTACACCTTC

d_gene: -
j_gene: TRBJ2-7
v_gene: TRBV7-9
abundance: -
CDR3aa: CASSSPPSHEQYF
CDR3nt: TGTGCCAGCAGCTCCCCCCCTAGTCACGAGCAGTACTTC

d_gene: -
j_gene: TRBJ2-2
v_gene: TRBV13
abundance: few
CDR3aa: CASSLDMNTGELFF
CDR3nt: TGTGCCAGCAGCTTGGACATGAACACCGGGGAGCTGTTTTTT

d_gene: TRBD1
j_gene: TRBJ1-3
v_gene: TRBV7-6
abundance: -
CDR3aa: CASSLGGRRDSSGNTIYF
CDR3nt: TGTGCCAGCAGCTTAGGGGGGCGGCGGGACAGCTCTGGAAACACCATATATTTT

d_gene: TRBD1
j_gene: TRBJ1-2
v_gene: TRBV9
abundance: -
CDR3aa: CASSAGQGTNYGYTF
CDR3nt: TGTGCCAGCAGCGCGGGACAGGGAACGAACTATGGCTACACCTTC